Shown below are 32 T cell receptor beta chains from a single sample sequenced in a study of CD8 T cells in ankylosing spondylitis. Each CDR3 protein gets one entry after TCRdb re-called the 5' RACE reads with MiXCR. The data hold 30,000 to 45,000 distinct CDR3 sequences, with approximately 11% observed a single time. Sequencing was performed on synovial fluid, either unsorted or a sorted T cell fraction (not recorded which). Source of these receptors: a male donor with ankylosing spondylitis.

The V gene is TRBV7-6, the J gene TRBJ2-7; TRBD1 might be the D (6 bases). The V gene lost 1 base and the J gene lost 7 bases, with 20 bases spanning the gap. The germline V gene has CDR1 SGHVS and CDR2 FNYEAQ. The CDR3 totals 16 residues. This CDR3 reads CASSLGSLGHGWEQYF. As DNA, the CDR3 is TGTGCCAGCAGCTTAGGATCTTTGGGACACGGATGGGAGCAGTACTTC. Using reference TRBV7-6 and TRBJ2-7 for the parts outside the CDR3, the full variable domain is GAGVSQSPRYKVTKRGQDVALRCDPISGHVSLYWYRQALGQGPEFLTYFNYEAQQDKSGLPNDRFSAERPEGSISTLTIQRTEQRDSAMYRCASSLGSLGHGWEQYFGPGTRLTVT.

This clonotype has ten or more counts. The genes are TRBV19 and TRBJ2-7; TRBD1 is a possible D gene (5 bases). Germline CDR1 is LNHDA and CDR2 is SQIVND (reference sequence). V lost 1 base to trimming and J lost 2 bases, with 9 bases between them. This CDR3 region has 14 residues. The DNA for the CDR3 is TGTGCCAGTAGTATAGGGGGCTATACCTACGAGCAGTACTTC. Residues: CASSIGGYTYEQYF.

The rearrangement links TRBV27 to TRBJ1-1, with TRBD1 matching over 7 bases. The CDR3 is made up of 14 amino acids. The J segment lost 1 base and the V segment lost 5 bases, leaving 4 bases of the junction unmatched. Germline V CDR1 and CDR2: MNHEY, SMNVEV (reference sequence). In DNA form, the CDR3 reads TGTGCCAGCAGTCCCGGGACAGCGAACACTGAAGCTTTCTTT. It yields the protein CASSPGTANTEAFF.

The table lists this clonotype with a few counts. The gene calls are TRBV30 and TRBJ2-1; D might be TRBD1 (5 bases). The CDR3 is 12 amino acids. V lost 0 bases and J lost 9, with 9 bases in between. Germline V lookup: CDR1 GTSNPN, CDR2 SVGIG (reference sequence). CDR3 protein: CAWSVRRAEQFF. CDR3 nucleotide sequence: TGTGCCTGGAGTGTACGCAGGGCTGAGCAGTTCTTC.

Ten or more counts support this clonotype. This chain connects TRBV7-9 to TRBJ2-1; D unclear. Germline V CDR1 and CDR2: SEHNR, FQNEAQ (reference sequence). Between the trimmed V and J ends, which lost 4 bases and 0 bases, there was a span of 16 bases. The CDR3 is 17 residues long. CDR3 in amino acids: CASSSGSPATSYNEQFF. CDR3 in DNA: TGTGCCAGCAGCTCGGGTTCGCCAGCCACCTCCTACAATGAGCAGTTCTTC.

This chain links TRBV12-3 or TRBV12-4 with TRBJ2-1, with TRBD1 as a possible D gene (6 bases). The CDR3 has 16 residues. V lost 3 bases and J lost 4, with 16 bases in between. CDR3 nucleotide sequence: TGTGCCAGCAGTTTGTCCCCGGGGCAGGGGTACAATGAGCAGTTCTTC. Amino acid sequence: CASSLSPGQGYNEQFF.

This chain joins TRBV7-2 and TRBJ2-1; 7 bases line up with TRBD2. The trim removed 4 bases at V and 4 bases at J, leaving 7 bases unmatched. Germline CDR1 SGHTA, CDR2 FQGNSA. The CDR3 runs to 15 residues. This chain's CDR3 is CASSSSQAGYNEQFF. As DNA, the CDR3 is TGTGCCAGCAGCTCCTCGCAAGCGGGGTACAATGAGCAGTTCTTC.

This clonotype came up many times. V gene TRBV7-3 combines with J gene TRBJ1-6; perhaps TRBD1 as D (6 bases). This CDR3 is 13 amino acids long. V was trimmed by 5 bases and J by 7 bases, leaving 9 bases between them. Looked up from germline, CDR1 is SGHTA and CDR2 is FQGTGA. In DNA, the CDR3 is TGTGCCAGCAGCCAGGGGCAGAATTCACCCCTCCACTTT. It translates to CASSQGQNSPLHF.

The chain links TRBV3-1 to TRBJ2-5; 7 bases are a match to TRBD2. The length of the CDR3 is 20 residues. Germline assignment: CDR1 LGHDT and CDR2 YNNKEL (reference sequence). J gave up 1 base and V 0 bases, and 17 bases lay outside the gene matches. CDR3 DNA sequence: TGTGCCAGCAGCCAAGAGATCTGGGGGGAGGGGCCCCTGGGCCAAGAGACCCAGTACTTC. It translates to CASSQEIWGEGPLGQETQYF.

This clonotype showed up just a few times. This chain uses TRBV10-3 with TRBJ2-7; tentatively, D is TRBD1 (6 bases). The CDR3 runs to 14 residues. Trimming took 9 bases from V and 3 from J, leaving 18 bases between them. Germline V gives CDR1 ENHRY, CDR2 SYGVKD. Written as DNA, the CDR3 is TGTGCCATTCGTGGGACATCCATGGGCTACGAGCAGTACTTC. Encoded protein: CAIRGTSMGYEQYF.

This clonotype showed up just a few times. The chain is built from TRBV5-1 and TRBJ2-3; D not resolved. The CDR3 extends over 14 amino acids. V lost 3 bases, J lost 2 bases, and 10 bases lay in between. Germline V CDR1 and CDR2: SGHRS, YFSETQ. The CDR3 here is CASSSRKYTDTQYF. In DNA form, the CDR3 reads TGCGCCAGCAGCTCCCGCAAATACACAGATACGCAGTATTTT.

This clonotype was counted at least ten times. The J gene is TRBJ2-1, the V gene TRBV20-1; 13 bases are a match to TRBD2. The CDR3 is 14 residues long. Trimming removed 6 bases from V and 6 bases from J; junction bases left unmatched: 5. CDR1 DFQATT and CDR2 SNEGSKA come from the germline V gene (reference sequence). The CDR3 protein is CSADTSGRVNEQFF. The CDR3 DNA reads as TGCAGTGCCGATACTAGCGGGAGGGTCAATGAGCAGTTCTTC.

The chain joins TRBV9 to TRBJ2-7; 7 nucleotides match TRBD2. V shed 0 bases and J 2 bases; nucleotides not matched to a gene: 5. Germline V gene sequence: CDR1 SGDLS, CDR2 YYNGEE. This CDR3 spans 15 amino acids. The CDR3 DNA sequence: TGTGCCAGCAGCGTAGCTGGGGCGGGGGCCTACGAGCAGTACTTC. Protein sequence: CASSVAGAGAYEQYF.

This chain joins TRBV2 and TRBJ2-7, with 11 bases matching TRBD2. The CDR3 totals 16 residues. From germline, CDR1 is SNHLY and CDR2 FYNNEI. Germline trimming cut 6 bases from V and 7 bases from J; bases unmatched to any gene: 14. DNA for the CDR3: TGTGCCAGCAGCCTTGGACTAGCGGGCGCCCCGGGGGAGCAGTACTTC. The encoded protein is CASSLGLAGAPGEQYF.

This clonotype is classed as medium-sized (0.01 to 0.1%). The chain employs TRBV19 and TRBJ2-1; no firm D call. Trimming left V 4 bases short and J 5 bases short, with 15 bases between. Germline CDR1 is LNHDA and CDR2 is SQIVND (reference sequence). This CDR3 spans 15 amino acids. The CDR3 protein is CASSTAMVTNNEQFF. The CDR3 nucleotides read TGTGCCAGTAGTACAGCAATGGTAACGAACAATGAGCAGTTCTTC. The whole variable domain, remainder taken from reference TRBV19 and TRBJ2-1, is DGGITQSPKYLFRKEGQNVTLSCEQNLNHDAMYWYRQDPGQGLRLIYYSQIVNDFQKGDIAEGYSVSREKKESFPLTVTSAQKNPTAFYLCASSTAMVTNNEQFFGPGTRLTVL.

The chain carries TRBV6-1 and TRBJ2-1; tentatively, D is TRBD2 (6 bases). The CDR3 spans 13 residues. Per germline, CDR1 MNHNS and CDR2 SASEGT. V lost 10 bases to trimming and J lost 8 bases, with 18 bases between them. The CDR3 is CAIEGTGEYEQFF. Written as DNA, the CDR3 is TGTGCCATAGAGGGGACGGGAGAGTATGAGCAGTTCTTC.

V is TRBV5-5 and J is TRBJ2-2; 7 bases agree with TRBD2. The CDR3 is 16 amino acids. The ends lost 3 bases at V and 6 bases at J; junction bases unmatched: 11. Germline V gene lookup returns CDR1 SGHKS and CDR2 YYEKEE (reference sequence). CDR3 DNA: TGTGCCAGCAGCTCCCCGCCAGGGAGGGCCTCCGGGGAGCTGTTTTTT. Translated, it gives CASSSPPGRASGELFF.

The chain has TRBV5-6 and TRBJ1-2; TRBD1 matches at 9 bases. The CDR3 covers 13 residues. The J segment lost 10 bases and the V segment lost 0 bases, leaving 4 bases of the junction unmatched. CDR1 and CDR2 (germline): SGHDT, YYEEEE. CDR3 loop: CASSLGGQGFYTF. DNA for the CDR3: TGTGCCAGCAGCTTGGGGGGACAGGGATTCTACACCTTC. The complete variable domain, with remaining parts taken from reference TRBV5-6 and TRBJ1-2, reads DAGVTQSPTHLIKTRGQQVTLRCSPKSGHDTVSWYQQALGQGPQFIFQYYEEEERQRGNFPDRFSGHQFPNYSSELNVNALLLGDSALYLCASSLGGQGFYTFGSGTRLTVV.

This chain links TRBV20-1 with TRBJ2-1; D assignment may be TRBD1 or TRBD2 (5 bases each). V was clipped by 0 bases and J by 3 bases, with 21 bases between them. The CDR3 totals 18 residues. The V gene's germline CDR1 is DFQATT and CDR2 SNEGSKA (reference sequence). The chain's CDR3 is CSARDRLAPEGHYNEQFF. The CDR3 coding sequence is TGCAGTGCTAGAGATCGGCTAGCCCCGGAAGGACACTACAATGAGCAGTTCTTC.

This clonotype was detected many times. The CDR3 DNA is TGTGCCAGCAGCCCGAACAGCGTCCATCAGCCCCAGCATTTT. Residues: CASSPNSVHQPQHF. J is TRBJ1-5 and V is TRBV7-8; unclear D gene. Trimming pared 5 bases from V and 5 bases from J, leaving 13 bases between. Per the germline V gene, CDR1 is SGHVS and CDR2 is FQNEAQ. The CDR3 runs 14 residues.

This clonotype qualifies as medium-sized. CDR3 DNA sequence: TGCGCCAGCAGCCACAGTCCCGGGACGGTGAACACTGAAGCTTTCTTT. This sequence encodes CASSHSPGTVNTEAFF. The rearrangement links TRBV4-1 to TRBJ1-1; a weak D match, TRBD1 (5 bases). The germline gives CDR1 MGHRA, CDR2 YSYEKL. The CDR3 spans 16 residues. V lost 3 bases and J lost 0, with 14 bases in between.

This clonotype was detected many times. The CDR3 nucleotides are TGTGCCAGCAGCCCAGGTGCAGGGGGTTTCTACGAGCAGTACTTC. It yields the protein CASSPGAGGFYEQYF. The V gene is TRBV11-2, the J gene TRBJ2-7, with TRBD1 identical over 7 bases. This CDR3 has 15 amino acids. Trimming removed 5 bases from V and 3 bases from J; junction bases left unmatched: 10. Per germline, CDR1 SGHAT and CDR2 FQNNGV. The full variable domain, rest sourced from reference TRBV11-2 and TRBJ2-7, is EAGVAQSPRYKIIEKRQSVAFWCNPISGHATLYWYQQILGQGPKLLIQFQNNGVVDDSQLPKDRFSAERLKGVDSTLKIQPAKLEDSAVYLCASSPGAGGFYEQYFGPGTRLTVT.

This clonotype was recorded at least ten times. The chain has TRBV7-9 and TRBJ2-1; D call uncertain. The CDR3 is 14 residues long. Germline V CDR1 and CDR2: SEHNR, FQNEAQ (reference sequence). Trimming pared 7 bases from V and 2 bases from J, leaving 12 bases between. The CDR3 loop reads CASTTDPTYNEQFF. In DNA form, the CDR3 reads TGTGCCAGCACCACCGACCCAACCTACAATGAGCAGTTCTTC.

CDR3 coding DNA: TGTGCCAGCAGCTTAGAATCCCCCGGGGAGCTGTTTTTT. Its protein product is CASSLESPGELFF. The chain is built from TRBV7-9 and TRBJ2-2; D uncertain. Looked up from germline, CDR1 is SEHNR and CDR2 is FQNEAQ (reference sequence). This CDR3 region has 13 residues. Deletions cut 1 base from V and 6 bases from J, with 6 bases between.

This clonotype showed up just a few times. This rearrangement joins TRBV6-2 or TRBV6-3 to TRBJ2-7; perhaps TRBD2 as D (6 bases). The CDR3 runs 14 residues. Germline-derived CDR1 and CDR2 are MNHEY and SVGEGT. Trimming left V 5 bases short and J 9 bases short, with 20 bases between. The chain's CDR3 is CASSAGLRGRRQYF. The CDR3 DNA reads TGTGCCAGCAGTGCGGGACTGAGGGGACGACGGCAGTACTTC.

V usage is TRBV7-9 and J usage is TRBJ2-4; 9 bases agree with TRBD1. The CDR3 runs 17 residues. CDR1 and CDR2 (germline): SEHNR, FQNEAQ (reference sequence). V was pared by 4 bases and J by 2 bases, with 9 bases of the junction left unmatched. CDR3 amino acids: CASSSTGGPGTKNIQYF. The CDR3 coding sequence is TGTGCCAGCAGCTCCACAGGGGGCCCGGGGACCAAAAACATTCAGTACTTC.

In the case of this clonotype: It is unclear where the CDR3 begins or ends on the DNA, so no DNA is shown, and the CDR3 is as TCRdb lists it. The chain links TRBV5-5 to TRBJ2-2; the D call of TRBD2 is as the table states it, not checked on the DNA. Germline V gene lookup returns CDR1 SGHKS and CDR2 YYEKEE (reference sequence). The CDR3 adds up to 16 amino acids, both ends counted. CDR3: CASSLTAGFTGELFFF.

The CDR3 bases are TGTGCCAGCAGTTTCGCCCTAGCGGGAGGGCCGTCAACCGGGGAGCTGTTTTTT. It encodes CASSFALAGGPSTGELFF. This rearrangement joins TRBV27 to TRBJ2-2; 12 nucleotides align to TRBD2. V shed 3 bases and J 5 bases; nucleotides not matched to a gene: 10. Germline V gene data show CDR1 as MNHEY and CDR2 as SMNVEV (reference sequence). The CDR3 totals 18 residues.

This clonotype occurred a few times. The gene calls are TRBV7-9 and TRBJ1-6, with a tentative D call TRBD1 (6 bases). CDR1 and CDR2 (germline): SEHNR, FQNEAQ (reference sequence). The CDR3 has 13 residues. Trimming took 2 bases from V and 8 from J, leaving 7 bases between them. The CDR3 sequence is CASSLQGYSPLHF. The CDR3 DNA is TGTGCCAGCAGCTTACAGGGGTATTCACCCCTCCACTTT.

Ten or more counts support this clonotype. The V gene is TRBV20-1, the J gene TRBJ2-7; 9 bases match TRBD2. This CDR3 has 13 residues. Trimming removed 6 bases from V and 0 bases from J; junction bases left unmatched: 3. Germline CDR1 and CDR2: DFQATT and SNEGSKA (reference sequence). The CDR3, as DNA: TGCAGTGCGCGGACTAGCGACTCCTACGAGCAGTACTTC. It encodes CSARTSDSYEQYF.

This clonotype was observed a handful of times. The CDR3 DNA follows: TGTGCCAGCAGTTGGGGGCAGGCTCGGCAGTACTTC. Protein sequence: CASSWGQARQYF. The chain has TRBV28 and TRBJ2-7; the D gene is possibly TRBD1 (6 bases). Deletions cut 4 bases from V and 9 bases from J, with 13 bases between. The germline V gene has CDR1 MDHEN and CDR2 SYDVKM. This CDR3 is built from 12 residues.

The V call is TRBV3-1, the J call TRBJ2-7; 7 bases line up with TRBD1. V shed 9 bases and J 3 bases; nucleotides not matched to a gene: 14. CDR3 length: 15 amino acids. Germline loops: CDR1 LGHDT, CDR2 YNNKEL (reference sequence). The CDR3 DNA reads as TGTGCCAGTCAAAAGACCGGGACAGCGAACTACGAGCAGTACTTC. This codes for CASQKTGTANYEQYF.